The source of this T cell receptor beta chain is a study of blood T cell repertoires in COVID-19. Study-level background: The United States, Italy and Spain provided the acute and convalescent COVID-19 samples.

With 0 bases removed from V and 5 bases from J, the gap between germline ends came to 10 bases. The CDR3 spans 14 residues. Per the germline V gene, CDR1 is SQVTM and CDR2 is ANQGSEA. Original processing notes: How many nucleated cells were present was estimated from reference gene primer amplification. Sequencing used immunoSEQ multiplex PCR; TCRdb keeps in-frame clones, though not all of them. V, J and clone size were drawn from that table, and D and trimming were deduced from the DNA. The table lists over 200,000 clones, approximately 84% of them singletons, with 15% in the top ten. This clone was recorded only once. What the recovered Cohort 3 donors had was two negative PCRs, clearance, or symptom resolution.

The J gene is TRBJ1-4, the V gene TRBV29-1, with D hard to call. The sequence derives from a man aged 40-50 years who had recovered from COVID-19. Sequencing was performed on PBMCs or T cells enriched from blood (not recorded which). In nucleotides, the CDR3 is TGCAGCGTTGAAGATGGGAGTTGGAATGAAAAACTGTTTTTT. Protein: CSVEDGSWNEKLFF.